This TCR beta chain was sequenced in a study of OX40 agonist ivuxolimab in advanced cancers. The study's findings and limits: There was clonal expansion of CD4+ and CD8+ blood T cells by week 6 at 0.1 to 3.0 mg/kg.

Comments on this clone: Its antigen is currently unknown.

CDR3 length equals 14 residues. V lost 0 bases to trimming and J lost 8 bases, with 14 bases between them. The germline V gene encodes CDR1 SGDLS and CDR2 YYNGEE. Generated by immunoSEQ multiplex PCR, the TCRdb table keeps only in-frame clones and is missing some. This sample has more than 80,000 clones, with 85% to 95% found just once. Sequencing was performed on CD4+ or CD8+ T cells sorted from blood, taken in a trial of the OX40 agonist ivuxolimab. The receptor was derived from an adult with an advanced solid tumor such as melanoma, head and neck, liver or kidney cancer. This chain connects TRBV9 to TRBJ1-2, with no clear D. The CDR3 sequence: CASSVAPDLGGYTF. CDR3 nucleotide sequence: TGTGCCAGCAGCGTAGCCCCAGACCTAGGCGGCTACACCTTC.